These T cell receptor beta chains were read from a single sample in a study of T cell changes during pregnancy in multiple sclerosis. Generated by immunoSEQ multiplex PCR, the TCRdb table keeps only in-frame clones and is missing some. The repertoire holds about 75,000 clones, with 94% as singletons. The input for sequencing was CD4+ T cells from peripheral blood mononuclear cells, taken after pregnancy. The receptors derive from a female donor with multiple sclerosis, enrolled in a pregnancy study. Each CDR3 is given with its conserved first and last residue. The D gene is left open where the match is weak. Some rows have no size entry. The others give once, few or many, or a class for an expanded clone.

CDR3aa,CDR3nt,len,j_gene,v_gene,d_gene,abundance
CASTLGRGNTGELFF,TGTGCCAGTACCCTTGGAAGGGGGAACACCGGGGAGCTGTTTTTT,15,TRBJ2-2,TRBV19,-,-
CASSYMGLVLSGTDTQYF,TGTGCCAGCAGCTATATGGGACTAGTGCTCTCTGGGACAGATACGCAGTATTTT,18,TRBJ2-3,TRBV7-9,TRBD2,-
CASSLSMVAGVAYNEQFF,TGCGCCAGCAGCTTGTCTATGGTAGCGGGAGTAGCCTACAATGAGCAGTTCTTC,18,TRBJ2-1,TRBV5-1,TRBD2,-
CARSSGFFPWEQYF,TGTGCCAGAAGCTCGGGGTTTTTCCCTTGGGAGCAGTACTTC,14,TRBJ2-7,TRBV5-3,-,once
CATSRGGRGAMNTEAFF,TGTGCCACCAGCAGAGGAGGTCGGGGGGCGATGAACACTGAAGCTTTCTTT,17,TRBJ1-1,TRBV15,-,-
CASSRGEAGRMGTDTQYF,TGTGCCAGCAGCCGAGGGGAAGCGGGAAGAATGGGGACAGATACGCAGTATTTT,18,TRBJ2-3,TRBV7-9,TRBD2,-
CASSVGLSYGYTF,TGTGCCAGCAGTGTGGGACTCTCCTATGGCTACACCTTC,13,TRBJ1-2,TRBV6-1,-,-
CASSVGDWSYNEQFF,TGTGCCAGCAGCGTGGGGGACTGGTCCTACAATGAGCAGTTCTTC,15,TRBJ2-1,TRBV9,-,-
CASSHHPTSGRRNEQFF,TGTGCCAGCAGCCACCACCCGACTAGCGGGAGGAGGAATGAGCAGTTCTTC,17,TRBJ2-1,TRBV11-3,TRBD2,-
CASSLVASEQFF,TGTGCCAGCAGCTTAGTCGCTAGTGAGCAGTTCTTC,12,TRBJ2-1,TRBV7-2,-,-
CASSLGDRLANTIYF,TGCGCCAGCAGCTTGGGGGACAGGCTCGCCAACACCATATATTTT,15,TRBJ1-3,TRBV5-1,TRBD1,-
CASSLRLTTYEQYF,TGTGCCAGCAGTTTACGCCTAACTACCTACGAGCAGTACTTC,14,TRBJ2-7,TRBV28,-,-
CASSLAGGGYNEQFF,TGCGCCAGCAGCTTGGCGGGGGGGGGATACAATGAGCAGTTCTTC,15,TRBJ2-1,TRBV5-1,TRBD2,-
CASRSSAGGGSKNIQYF,TGTGCCAGCAGATCTTCCGCGGGAGGGGGGAGCAAAAACATTCAGTACTTC,17,TRBJ2-4,TRBV27,TRBD2,-
CASSLGTGYDEKLFF,TGTGCCAGCAGCTTAGGGACAGGTTATGATGAAAAACTGTTTTTT,15,TRBJ1-4,TRBV7-9,TRBD1,-
CATSTLGVKYNQPQHF,TGTGCCACCAGCACCCTAGGGGTAAAGTACAATCAGCCCCAGCATTTT,16,TRBJ1-5,TRBV15,-,-
CASRRGQGVADTQYF,TGTGCCAGCAGGAGGGGGCAGGGAGTGGCAGATACGCAGTATTTT,15,TRBJ2-3,TRBV27,TRBD1,-
CASRRMGGAEKLFF,TGTGCCAGCAGACGCATGGGGGGGGCTGAAAAACTGTTTTTT,14,TRBJ1-4,TRBV6-1,-,-
CASSPSAGSSGNTIYF,TGTGCCAGCTCACCATCCGCGGGCAGCTCTGGAAACACCATATATTTT,16,TRBJ1-3,TRBV18,-,-
CASSRFQPQHF,TGTGCCAGCAGCCGGTTCCAGCCCCAGCATTTT,11,TRBJ1-5,TRBV28,-,-
CATSTPRGRGASYEQYF,TGTGCCACCAGCACCCCAAGAGGCAGGGGGGCCTCCTACGAGCAGTACTTC,17,TRBJ2-7,TRBV15,-,-
CASSHPRRGLADNEQFF,TGCGCCAGCAGCCACCCACGGCGGGGACTAGCGGACAATGAGCAGTTCTTC,17,TRBJ2-1,TRBV4-3,TRBD2,-
CASSERTGGNTEAFF,TGTGCCAGCAGTGAACGGACAGGGGGGAACACTGAAGCTTTCTTT,15,TRBJ1-1,TRBV6-1,TRBD1,once
CASTSGVVDEQYF,TGTGCCAGCACATCAGGGGTTGTGGACGAGCAGTACTTC,13,TRBJ2-7,TRBV7-9,-,-
CASSLGGRFQETQYF,TGCGCCAGCAGCTTGGGGGGCCGGTTCCAAGAGACCCAGTACTTC,15,TRBJ2-5,TRBV5-1,-,-
CASSPVFGQGTEAFF,TGTGCCAGCAGTCCTGTATTTGGACAGGGTACTGAAGCTTTCTTT,15,TRBJ1-1,TRBV28,TRBD1,-
CASSQGLAGEETQYF,TGTGCCAGCAGCCAGGGACTAGCGGGAGAAGAGACCCAGTACTTC,15,TRBJ2-5,TRBV5-4,TRBD2,-
CASSTGLWEYF,TGTGCCAGCAGCACGGGGTTATGGGAGTATTTT,11,TRBJ2-3,TRBV7-9,-,-
CASSLPGQVHYEQYF,TGTGCCAGCAGCCTACCGGGACAGGTGCACTACGAGCAGTACTTC,15,TRBJ2-7,TRBV5-4,TRBD1,-
CSVELNSGLGQFF,TGCAGCGTTGAGCTGAATTCGGGGTTGGGGCAGTTCTTC,13,TRBJ2-1,TRBV29-1,-,-
CASSEAQARQPQHF,TGTGCCAGCAGTGAAGCGCAGGCGCGTCAGCCCCAGCATTTT,14,TRBJ1-5,TRBV6-1,-,-
CSAPRGQFF,TGCAGTGCTCCACGAGGGCAGTTCTTC,9,TRBJ2-1,TRBV20-1,-,-
CASSVGGLGLVLDNEQFF,TGTGCCAGCAGCGTAGGTGGATTGGGACTGGTTTTAGACAATGAGCAGTTCTTC,18,TRBJ2-1,TRBV9,-,-
CASSSMGQGVGTGELFF,TGCGCCAGCAGCTCCATGGGACAGGGGGTCGGCACCGGGGAGCTGTTTTTT,17,TRBJ2-2,TRBV5-1,TRBD1,-
CAWTTDRGSYEQYF,TGTGCCTGGACCACGGACAGGGGTTCCTACGAGCAGTACTTC,14,TRBJ2-7,TRBV30,TRBD1,-
CASSLGMGATYEQYF,TGTGCCAGCAGCTTAGGTATGGGCGCGACCTACGAGCAGTACTTC,15,TRBJ2-7,TRBV7-2,-,-
CASSFPPLAGLNEQFF,TGTGCCAGCAGCTTCCCCCCCCTAGCGGGATTAAATGAGCAGTTCTTC,16,TRBJ2-1,TRBV5-8,TRBD2,once
CATSSILPAVPTDTQYF,TGTGCCACCAGCAGTATCCTCCCGGCGGTTCCCACAGATACGCAGTATTTT,17,TRBJ2-3,TRBV15,-,-
CASSLVGRSSYEQYF,TGTGCCAGCAGCTTAGTTGGCAGAAGCTCCTACGAGCAGTACTTC,15,TRBJ2-7,TRBV7-2,-,-
CASSPGTHQETQYF,TGTGCTAGCAGTCCCGGGACTCACCAAGAGACCCAGTACTTC,14,TRBJ2-5,TRBV7-7,-,-
CASSQESLSNEQYF,TGTGCCAGCAGCCAAGAGAGTTTATCAAACGAGCAGTACTTC,14,TRBJ2-7,TRBV4-2,-,-
CASSRLANNEQFF,TGTGCCAGCAGTCGGCTAGCGAACAATGAGCAGTTCTTC,13,TRBJ2-1,TRBV25-1,-,-
CASSSYSGANVLTF,TGTGCCAGCAGTTCGTACTCTGGGGCCAACGTCCTGACTTTC,14,TRBJ2-6,TRBV6-5,-,-
CASSLVSGEAFF,TGTGCCAGCAGCTTAGTGTCCGGGGAGGCTTTCTTT,12,TRBJ1-1,TRBV7-8,-,once
CAWNPTPTGELFF,TGTGCCTGGAACCCCACTCCCACCGGGGAGCTGTTTTTT,13,TRBJ2-2,TRBV30,-,-
CASRRPQGRNTGELFF,TGTGCCAGCAGGCGACCTCAGGGGCGAAACACCGGGGAGCTGTTTTTT,16,TRBJ2-2,TRBV5-8,-,-
CASSRLAGANTGELFF,TGTGCCAGTAGTAGACTAGCGGGGGCCAACACCGGGGAGCTGTTTTTT,16,TRBJ2-2,TRBV19,TRBD2,-